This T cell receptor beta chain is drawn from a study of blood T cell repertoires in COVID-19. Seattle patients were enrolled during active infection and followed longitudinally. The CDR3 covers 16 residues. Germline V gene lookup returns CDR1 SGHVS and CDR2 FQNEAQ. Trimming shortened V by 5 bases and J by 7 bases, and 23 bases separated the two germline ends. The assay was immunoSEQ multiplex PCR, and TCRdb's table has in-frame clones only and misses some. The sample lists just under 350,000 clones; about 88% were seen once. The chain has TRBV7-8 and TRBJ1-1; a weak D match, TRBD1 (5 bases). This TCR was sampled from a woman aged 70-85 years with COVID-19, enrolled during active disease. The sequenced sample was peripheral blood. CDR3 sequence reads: CASSQPPGRGFGEAFF. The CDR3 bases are TGTGCCAGCAGCCAACCCCCGGGACGGGGGTTCGGTGAAGCTTTCTTT.